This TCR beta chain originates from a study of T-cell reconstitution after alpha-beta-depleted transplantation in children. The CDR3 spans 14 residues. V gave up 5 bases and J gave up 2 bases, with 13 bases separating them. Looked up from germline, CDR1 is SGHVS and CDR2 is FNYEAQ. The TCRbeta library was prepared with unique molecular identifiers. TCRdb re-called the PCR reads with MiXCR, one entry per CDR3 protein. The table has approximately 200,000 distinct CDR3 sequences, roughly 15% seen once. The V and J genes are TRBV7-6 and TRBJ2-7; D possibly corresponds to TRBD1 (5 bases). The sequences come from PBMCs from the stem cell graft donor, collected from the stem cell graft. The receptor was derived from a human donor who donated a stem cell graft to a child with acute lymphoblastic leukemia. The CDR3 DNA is TGTGCCAGCAGCCCCTACAGGAGTACCTACGAGCAGTACTTC. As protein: CASSPYRSTYEQYF.